What follows are 18 T cell receptor beta chains derived from one specimen sequenced in a study of CD8 T cells in ankylosing spondylitis. Study-level findings and limits: Eight highly homologous variants made up a TCR beta motif, and this motif appeared characteristic of ankylosing spondylitis blood.

TCRdb recomputed calls from the 5' RACE reads with MiXCR, one row per CDR3 protein. The sample contains about 390,000 distinct CDR3 sequences, 20% to 25% of which appear only once. No antigen has been assigned to these receptors. The sample taken for sequencing was blood, either unsorted or a sorted T cell fraction (not recorded which). The receptors shown here come from a male donor with ankylosing spondylitis.

The V and J genes are TRBV9 and TRBJ2-3; possibly TRBD2 for D (5 bases). CDR3 length: 18 amino acids. Deletions cut 2 bases from V and 2 bases from J, with 21 bases between. Germline-derived CDR1 and CDR2 are SGDLS and YYNGEE. The CDR3 loop is CASSVGLTSIYNTDTQYF. The DNA for the CDR3 is TGTGCCAGCAGCGTCGGACTGACTTCAATTTATAACACAGATACGCAGTATTTT.

V is TRBV11-1 and J is TRBJ2-5; tentative D call: TRBD1 (5 bases). V gave up 5 bases and J gave up 2 bases, with 15 bases separating them. The length of the CDR3 is 15 residues. Germline V gene lookup returns CDR1 SGHAT and CDR2 FQDESV (reference sequence). CDR3 region: CASSDGHNLQETQYF. In nucleotides, the CDR3 is TGTGCCAGCAGCGACGGACATAACCTGCAAGAGACCCAGTACTTC.

This clonotype was observed many times. V usage is TRBV2 and J usage is TRBJ1-1, with D unresolved. The CDR3 consists of 13 residues. Germline values: CDR1 SNHLY, CDR2 FYNNEI. V was clipped by 7 bases and J by 5 bases, with 14 bases between them. The CDR3 nucleotides are TGTGCCAGCACCGAGTGGGATGGGACTGAAGCTTTCTTT. Translating it yields CASTEWDGTEAFF.

This clonotype appeared many times. The chain is built from TRBV28 and TRBJ1-2; the D is unclear. CDR3 length: 15 amino acids. Germline CDR1 and CDR2: MDHEN and SYDVKM. With 7 bases removed from V and 4 bases from J, the gap between germline ends came to 19 bases. Here the CDR3 reads CASTEKVGQAYGYTF. The CDR3 bases are TGTGCCAGCACTGAAAAGGTCGGCCAGGCCTATGGCTACACCTTC.

This clonotype turned up a few times. The V gene is TRBV12-3 or TRBV12-4, the J gene TRBJ1-3; 7 nucleotides align to TRBD1. This CDR3 has 15 amino acids. The V segment lost 11 bases and the J segment 0 bases; nucleotides outside the gene matches: 10. Here the CDR3 DNA reads TGTGCCGTTACCTGGGGACAGATCTCTGGAAACACCATATATTTT. Protein sequence: CAVTWGQISGNTIYF.

This chain links TRBV7-2 with TRBJ2-7, with D hard to call. The germline V gene has CDR1 SGHTA and CDR2 FQGNSA. V lost 3 bases to trimming and J lost 5 bases, with 8 bases between them. The CDR3 contains 12 residues. The CDR3 region is CASSFSRHEQYF. The CDR3 nucleotides read TGTGCCAGCAGCTTCTCTCGCCACGAGCAGTACTTC.

This chain's CDR3 is CASSHLQGARYEQYF. Written as DNA, the CDR3 is TGTGCCAGCAGCCACCTACAGGGGGCCCGCTACGAGCAGTACTTC. V is TRBV3-1 and J is TRBJ2-7, with TRBD1 identical over 9 bases. Per germline, CDR1 LGHDT and CDR2 YNNKEL (reference sequence). V gave up 3 bases and J gave up 3 bases; unmatched junction bases: 6. This CDR3 spans 15 amino acids.

This clonotype was counted only a few times. The rearrangement links TRBV7-9 to TRBJ1-3, with D perhaps matching TRBD1 (5 bases). Trimming shortened V by 5 bases and J by 4 bases, and 21 bases separated the two germline ends. Germline loops: CDR1 SEHNR, CDR2 FQNEAQ (reference sequence). The CDR3 runs 17 residues. The CDR3 loop reads CASSPRQTPVGGNTIYF. CDR3 sequence (DNA): TGTGCCAGCAGCCCCAGACAGACGCCCGTGGGAGGAAACACCATATATTTT.

This clonotype was detected a few times. The chain recombines TRBV18 with TRBJ1-5; D is unclear. There are 15 residues in the CDR3. Germline lookup yields CDR1 KGHSH and CDR2 LQKENI. The ends were cut back, 2 bases at V and 7 bases at J, with 15 bases in the middle. The CDR3 loop is CASSPNEGARQPQHF. The DNA for the CDR3 is TGTGCCAGCTCACCAAACGAGGGAGCTAGACAGCCCCAGCATTTT.

The V and J genes are TRBV10-2 and TRBJ1-1; TRBD1 might be the D (6 bases). The CDR3 has 14 amino acids. Trimming took off 6 bases at V and 5 bases at J, with 16 bases between the two ends. Germline CDR1 reads WSHSY; CDR2 reads SAAADI. Here the CDR3 DNA reads TGCGCCAGCAGCCCACAGGGTCGGAAAACTGAAGCTTTCTTT. Translation: CASSPQGRKTEAFF.

This chain connects TRBV28 to TRBJ1-2; 11 bases map to TRBD1. Germline CDR1 reads MDHEN; CDR2 reads SYDVKM. Germline trimming cut 6 bases from V and 6 bases from J; bases unmatched to any gene: 9. This CDR3 has 15 amino acids. The CDR3 loop reads CASSRLGQGGDGYTF. The CDR3 DNA follows: TGTGCCAGCAGCCGCTTGGGACAGGGGGGGGATGGCTACACCTTC.

The chain links TRBV20-1 to TRBJ2-7, with 9 bases aligning to TRBD1. Germline V gene data show CDR1 as DFQATT and CDR2 as SNEGSKA (reference sequence). The trim removed 5 bases at V and 7 bases at J, leaving 12 bases unmatched. The CDR3 is made up of 14 amino acids. CDR3 residues: CSAEGGQGVGEQYF. Here the CDR3 DNA reads TGCAGTGCTGAGGGGGGACAGGGAGTTGGAGAGCAGTACTTC.

The chain is built from TRBV18 and TRBJ2-5; 8 nucleotides match TRBD1. V was pared by 0 bases and J by 4 bases, with 1 base of the junction left unmatched. The germline V gene encodes CDR1 KGHSH and CDR2 LQKENI. CDR3 length equals 14 residues. The CDR3 region has the DNA TGTGCCAGCTCACCACCGACAGGGGTAGAGACCCAGTACTTC. This sequence encodes CASSPPTGVETQYF.

The chain has TRBV30 and TRBJ1-1, with D uncertain. This CDR3 spans 14 amino acids. Trimming left V 5 bases short and J 1 base short, with 14 bases between. From germline, CDR1 is GTSNPN and CDR2 SVGIG (reference sequence). Written as DNA, the CDR3 is TGTGCCTGGCACACCCGCCGCGCGAACACTGAAGCTTTCTTT. As protein: CAWHTRRANTEAFF.

The gene calls are TRBV29-1 and TRBJ2-3, with 7 bases identical to TRBD2. Trimming took 7 bases from V and 2 from J; bases not matched to a gene: 12. Germline V gene sequence: CDR1 SQVTM, CDR2 ANQGSEA. There are 15 residues in the CDR3. This CDR3 is CSGVPTSSNTDTQYF. The DNA for the CDR3 is TGCAGCGGGGTTCCGACTAGCAGTAACACAGATACGCAGTATTTT.

This chain links TRBV27 with TRBJ1-2; weak D call: TRBD1 (6 bases). The length of the CDR3 is 14 residues. The V gene's germline CDR1 is MNHEY and CDR2 SMNVEV (reference sequence). V lost 6 bases to trimming and J lost 4 bases, with 15 bases between them. The CDR3 region is CASRSSGGVYGYTF. DNA of the CDR3: TGTGCCAGCAGGTCGTCGGGGGGCGTCTATGGCTACACCTTC.

Only a few counts were recorded for this clonotype. The rearrangement joins TRBV20-1 to TRBJ2-3, with TRBD2 matching over 11 bases. CDR1 is DFQATT and CDR2 is SNEGSKA in the germline V gene (reference sequence). CDR3 length: 15 residues. V gave up 6 bases and J gave up 4 bases; unmatched junction bases: 9. CDR3 in DNA: TGCAGTGCCGGAATAGCGGGAGGGTTGGCAGATACGCAGTATTTT. Translating it yields CSAGIAGGLADTQYF.

This clonotype has more than one count but fewer than ten. The chain links TRBV3-1 to TRBJ2-7, with 8 bases matching TRBD2. V shed 3 bases, J shed 3 bases, and the junction held 7 bases outside the gene matches. CDR3 size: 15 residues. The germline gives CDR1 LGHDT, CDR2 YNNKEL (reference sequence). Here the CDR3 reads CASSQGAGVHYEQYF. For the CDR3, the DNA is TGTGCCAGCAGCCAGGGAGCGGGGGTACACTACGAGCAGTACTTC.